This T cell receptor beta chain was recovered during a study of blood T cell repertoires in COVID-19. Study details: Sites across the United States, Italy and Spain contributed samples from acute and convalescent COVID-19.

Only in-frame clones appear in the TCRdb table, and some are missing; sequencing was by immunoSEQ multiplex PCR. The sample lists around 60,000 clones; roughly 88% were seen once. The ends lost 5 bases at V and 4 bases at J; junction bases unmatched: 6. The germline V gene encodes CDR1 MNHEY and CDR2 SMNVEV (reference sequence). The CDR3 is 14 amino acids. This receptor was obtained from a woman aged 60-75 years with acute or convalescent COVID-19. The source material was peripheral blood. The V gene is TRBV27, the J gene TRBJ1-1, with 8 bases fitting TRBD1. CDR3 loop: CASSRTGFGTEAFF. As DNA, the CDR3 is TGTGCCAGCAGTAGGACAGGGTTTGGCACTGAAGCTTTCTTT.